The 6 T cell receptor beta chains given below trace back to one sample, sequenced in a study of regulatory T cells in long-lasting Graves disease. Researchers made TCR beta libraries by using iRepertoire HTBI primers and running Arm-PCR on CDR3 regions. TCRdb called the multiplex PCR reads again in MiXCR, with one record for every CDR3 protein. This table has under 450,000 distinct CDR3 sequences, 20% to 25% appearing once. Time point meaning: persistent/refractory GD, antithyroid drugs over 5 years with positive TRAb. The TCR library was prepared using RNA isolated from PBMCs. Sequenced here: peripheral blood mononuclear cells (PBMCs), sampled when the disease was refractory, from a patient treated with antithyroid drugs. These receptors came from a woman aged 40 to 55 with Graves disease.

This clonotype has a handful of counts. The chain combines TRBV29-1 with TRBJ2-1, with TRBD2 matching 11 bases. The CDR3 is made up of 17 amino acids. Per germline, CDR1 SQVTM and CDR2 ANQGSEA. Trimming removed 2 bases from V and 0 bases from J; junction bases left unmatched: 6. The CDR3, as DNA: TGCAGCGTTGAAAGACTAGCGGGATGGAACTCCTACAATGAGCAGTTCTTC. It specifies CSVERLAGWNSYNEQFF.

This clonotype occurred many times. The chain is built from TRBV28 and TRBJ2-7, with TRBD1 matching over 8 bases. The germline gives CDR1 MDHEN, CDR2 SYDVKM. The V gene end was trimmed by 5 bases and the J gene end by 2 bases; junction bases not matched to a gene: 11. The length of the CDR3 is 16 residues. Here the CDR3 DNA reads TGTGCCAGCAGTGGACTCACCGGGACAGGTACCTACGAGCAGTACTTC. As protein: CASSGLTGTGTYEQYF.

This chain joins TRBV7-2 and TRBJ2-7, with 8 nucleotides matching TRBD2. The CDR3 runs 20 residues. Per the germline V gene, CDR1 is SGHTA and CDR2 is FQGNSA. V gave up 5 bases and J gave up 2 bases; unmatched junction bases: 23. CDR3 nucleotides: TGTGCCAGCAGCAGTCTCGGGGCCTACGAGCGGGAGTCATCCACCTACGAGCAGTACTTC. This gives the protein CASSSLGAYERESSTYEQYF.

Ten or more counts support this clonotype. The V and J genes are TRBV6-1 and TRBJ2-4, with 7 bases aligning to TRBD2. Trimming removed 6 bases from V and 5 bases from J; junction bases left unmatched: 10. Germline assignment: CDR1 MNHNS and CDR2 SASEGT. This CDR3 has 15 residues. CDR3 coding DNA: TGTGCCAGCAGCCCAGCGGGGTATGCGGAAAACATTCAGTACTTC. It is translated as CASSPAGYAENIQYF.

The gene calls are TRBV11-2 and TRBJ2-2; D uncertain. V lost 5 bases and J 1 base, leaving 8 bases between the germline ends. This CDR3 has 14 amino acids. The V gene's germline CDR1 is SGHAT and CDR2 FQNNGV. CDR3 in DNA: TGTGCCAGCAGCGACATAGTGAACACCGGGGAGCTGTTTTTT. Translating it yields CASSDIVNTGELFF. The whole variable domain, filled in from reference TRBV11-2 and TRBJ2-2, reads EAGVAQSPRYKIIEKRQSVAFWCNPISGHATLYWYQQILGQGPKLLIQFQNNGVVDDSQLPKDRFSAERLKGVDSTLKIQPAKLEDSAVYLCASSDIVNTGELFFGEGSRLTVL.

The chain combines TRBV25-1 with TRBJ1-2; D is unclear. Trimming shortened V by 3 bases and J by 4 bases, and 12 bases separated the two germline ends. CDR3 length: 14 residues. From germline, CDR1 is MGHDK and CDR2 SYGVNS. This CDR3 is CASSDGDPPYGYTF. The CDR3 nucleotides are TGTGCCAGCAGTGACGGGGATCCCCCCTATGGCTACACCTTC.